Listed below are T cell receptor beta chains from one sample, sequenced in a study of T cell responses to AZD1222 COVID-19 vaccine. The protocol was immunoSEQ multiplex PCR, while the TCRdb copy is restricted to in-frame clones and leaves out a portion. The sample shows over 150,000 clones, approximately 93% of them seen only once. The sequencing here drew on peripheral blood, taken 28 days after the second AZD1222 dose. The receptors stem from an adult who received the AZD1222 COVID-19 vaccine. CDR3s include the opening cysteine and the closing phenylalanine or tryptophan. The order of the fields is CDR3 DNA, CDR3 protein, clone size, J gene, D gene, V gene. The D gene is left open where the match is weak. A row's size may be missing; if present it is once, few, many or a size class.

CDR3nt: TGTGCCAGCAGCGACCGGGACAACAATTCACCCCTCCACTTT
CDR3aa: CASSDRDNNSPLHF
abundance: NA
j_gene: TRBJ1-6
d_gene: NA
v_gene: TRBV4-2

CDR3nt: TGTGCCAGCAGCCAAGAGACAGGTACCTACAATGAGCAGTTCTTC
CDR3aa: CASSQETGTYNEQFF
abundance: NA
j_gene: TRBJ2-1
d_gene: NA
v_gene: TRBV4-2

CDR3nt: TGTGCCAGCCGGACAGGGTTTGGGAAACTGTTTTTT
CDR3aa: CASRTGFGKLFF
abundance: NA
j_gene: TRBJ1-4
d_gene: TRBD1
v_gene: TRBV2

CDR3nt: TGTGCCAGCAGTTACTCGGCCGGGACAGGGGCCTACGAGCAGTACTTC
CDR3aa: CASSYSAGTGAYEQYF
abundance: NA
j_gene: TRBJ2-7
d_gene: TRBD1
v_gene: TRBV6-5

CDR3nt: TGTGCCAGCAGCTTGGGGTCTGGAAACACCATATATTTT
CDR3aa: CASSLGSGNTIYF
abundance: NA
j_gene: TRBJ1-3
d_gene: NA
v_gene: TRBV5-5

CDR3nt: TGTGCCAGCAGTCGGACAGACTCCTACGAGCAGTACTTC
CDR3aa: CASSRTDSYEQYF
abundance: NA
j_gene: TRBJ2-7
d_gene: NA
v_gene: TRBV2

CDR3nt: TGCGCCAGCAGCTATAATCCCGTAGGCTCGAACACTGAAGCTTTCTTT
CDR3aa: CASSYNPVGSNTEAFF
abundance: NA
j_gene: TRBJ1-1
d_gene: NA
v_gene: TRBV5-1

CDR3nt: TGTGCCAGCAGTTTCTATGGGGACAGGGGGCCGGCATTGACTGAAGCTTTCTTT
CDR3aa: CASSFYGDRGPALTEAFF
abundance: NA
j_gene: TRBJ1-1
d_gene: TRBD1
v_gene: TRBV27

CDR3nt: TGCGCCAGCAGCTTAGGGGGCTACGAGCAGTACTTC
CDR3aa: CASSLGGYEQYF
abundance: NA
j_gene: TRBJ2-7
d_gene: NA
v_gene: TRBV5-1

CDR3nt: TGCGCCAGCAGCCCCGGGACAGGGAACACTGAAGCTTTCTTT
CDR3aa: CASSPGTGNTEAFF
abundance: NA
j_gene: TRBJ1-1
d_gene: TRBD1
v_gene: TRBV5-1

CDR3nt: TGTGCCAGCAGTTTATATCAACAGGGTTTCTCTACAGAGACCCAGTACTTC
CDR3aa: CASSLYQQGFSTETQYF
abundance: NA
j_gene: TRBJ2-5
d_gene: NA
v_gene: TRBV28

CDR3nt: TGTGCCAGCAGCTTAGGAGGTTCGCTTGGCTACACCTTC
CDR3aa: CASSLGGSLGYTF
abundance: few
j_gene: TRBJ1-2
d_gene: NA
v_gene: TRBV7-9

CDR3nt: TGTGCCAGCAGCCAAGGGCTCGGAAAAGAGACCCAGTACTTC
CDR3aa: CASSQGLGKETQYF
abundance: once
j_gene: TRBJ2-5
d_gene: NA
v_gene: TRBV4-2

CDR3nt: TGCAGTGCTAAGTCTAGCCTTTTT
CDR3aa: CSAKSSLF
abundance: NA
j_gene: TRBJ2-3
d_gene: NA
v_gene: TRBV20-1

CDR3nt: TGTGCCAGCAGCCAACTACAGAGCACAGATACGCAGTATTTT
CDR3aa: CASSQLQSTDTQYF
abundance: NA
j_gene: TRBJ2-3
d_gene: NA
v_gene: TRBV14

CDR3nt: TGCAGCGCCGGCCAGATTTCTGGAAACACCATATATTTT
CDR3aa: CSAGQISGNTIYF
abundance: NA
j_gene: TRBJ1-3
d_gene: NA
v_gene: TRBV29-1

CDR3nt: TGTGCCAGCAGTTACACGGCCCGGGAGCAGTACTTC
CDR3aa: CASSYTAREQYF
abundance: NA
j_gene: TRBJ2-7
d_gene: NA
v_gene: TRBV12-3/TRBV12-4

CDR3nt: TGTGCCAGCAGCTTAGTTGAGGTCAGGGAGTATGAGCAGTTCTTC
CDR3aa: CASSLVEVREYEQFF
abundance: NA
j_gene: TRBJ2-1
d_gene: NA
v_gene: TRBV7-6

CDR3nt: TGTGCCAGCAGTGTTGGACAGGGGACGTCGGGGGAGCTGTTTTTT
CDR3aa: CASSVGQGTSGELFF
abundance: NA
j_gene: TRBJ2-2
d_gene: TRBD1
v_gene: TRBV2

CDR3nt: TGTGCCAGCAGTGAGGGCAGGGGGATCAATGGTGGCTACACCTTC
CDR3aa: CASSEGRGINGGYTF
abundance: NA
j_gene: TRBJ1-2
d_gene: TRBD1
v_gene: TRBV6-1

CDR3nt: TGTGCCAGTAGTACTCTGGGACACGGAAATTCACCCCTCCACTTT
CDR3aa: CASSTLGHGNSPLHF
abundance: once
j_gene: TRBJ1-6
d_gene: NA
v_gene: TRBV19

CDR3nt: TGTGCCAGCAGTTTAGTCTCGGCAGATACGCAGTATTTT
CDR3aa: CASSLVSADTQYF
abundance: NA
j_gene: TRBJ2-3
d_gene: NA
v_gene: TRBV12-3/TRBV12-4

CDR3nt: TGTGCCATCAGTGATAGGAGGACAGGGGGTAATCAGCCCCAGCATTTT
CDR3aa: CAISDRRTGGNQPQHF
abundance: once
j_gene: TRBJ1-5
d_gene: TRBD1
v_gene: TRBV10-3

CDR3nt: TGTGCCACCCCGCTTCATCGATACGAGCAGTACTTC
CDR3aa: CATPLHRYEQYF
abundance: NA
j_gene: TRBJ2-7
d_gene: NA
v_gene: TRBV24-1

CDR3nt: TGTGCCAGCAGCCAAGTTGCCGGGGTAAGTGTCAATTCACCCCTCCACTTT
CDR3aa: CASSQVAGVSVNSPLHF
abundance: NA
j_gene: TRBJ1-6
d_gene: NA
v_gene: TRBV3-1/TRBV3-2

CDR3nt: TGCGCCAGCAGCCCCCGAGTAAATGAAAAACTGTTTTTT
CDR3aa: CASSPRVNEKLFF
abundance: once
j_gene: TRBJ1-4
d_gene: NA
v_gene: TRBV4-1

CDR3nt: TGTGCCAGTAGAATCGCGGGGGGGCCTAGAGGTACCGGGGAGCTGTTTTTT
CDR3aa: CASRIAGGPRGTGELFF
abundance: NA
j_gene: TRBJ2-2
d_gene: TRBD2
v_gene: TRBV19

CDR3nt: TGTGCCATCAGCGAAGCGGGGGGGAAAGAGACCCAGTACTTC
CDR3aa: CAISEAGGKETQYF
abundance: NA
j_gene: TRBJ2-5
d_gene: TRBD2
v_gene: TRBV10-3

CDR3nt: TGTGCCAGCAGCCCCACAGGGTTGGCAGGAAACACCATATATTTT
CDR3aa: CASSPTGLAGNTIYF
abundance: NA
j_gene: TRBJ1-3
d_gene: NA
v_gene: TRBV7-9

CDR3nt: TGCGCCAGCAGCCTGGGACTAGCGGGGGAGTACACAGATACGCAGTATTTT
CDR3aa: CASSLGLAGEYTDTQYF
abundance: NA
j_gene: TRBJ2-3
d_gene: TRBD2
v_gene: TRBV4-3

CDR3nt: TGTGCCAGTAGTGACACAGGGAAGGGGAGCTATGGCTACACCTTC
CDR3aa: CASSDTGKGSYGYTF
abundance: NA
j_gene: TRBJ1-2
d_gene: NA
v_gene: TRBV19

CDR3nt: TGTGCCAGCTCACCGCGCAAACTAGCGTCCAATGAGCAGTTCTTC
CDR3aa: CASSPRKLASNEQFF
abundance: NA
j_gene: TRBJ2-1
d_gene: TRBD2
v_gene: TRBV18

CDR3nt: TGTGCCAGCAGTTCAGGACTGACAGATACGCAGTATTTT
CDR3aa: CASSSGLTDTQYF
abundance: NA
j_gene: TRBJ2-3
d_gene: NA
v_gene: TRBV6-4

CDR3nt: TGTGCCACATCGGAGGGAGGGAACTATGGCTACACCTTC
CDR3aa: CATSEGGNYGYTF
abundance: NA
j_gene: TRBJ1-2
d_gene: NA
v_gene: TRBV2